Listed below are T cell receptor beta chains from one sample, sequenced in a study of identical twins. TCRdb independently ran MiXCR on the 5' RACE reads; one entry per CDR3 protein. Of about 1.7 million distinct CDR3 sequences listed, about 32% are singletons. Sequences were obtained from cord blood. The receptor set was obtained from a newborn girl in good health. CDR3s include the opening cysteine and the closing phenylalanine or tryptophan. A D gene is named only where the DNA matches it firmly. Size values are once, few and many counts, or a class for expanded clones, and some rows have none.

clone_size | j_call | d_call | v_call | cdr3_aa | cdr3_nt
many | TRBJ1-2 | NA | TRBV29-1 | CSAYALKRAPYGYTF | TGCAGCGCATACGCACTCAAGAGAGCTCCCTATGGCTACACCTTC
NA | TRBJ2-3 | NA | TRBV5-6 | CASRTHSPSYCRTSTDTQYF | TGTGCCAGCAGAACTCACTCACCCTCATATTGCCGAACCTCCACAGATACGCAGTATTTT
many | TRBJ1-2 | NA | TRBV9 | CASSVGDTNYGYTF | TGTGCCAGCAGCGTAGGGGACACTAACTATGGCTACACCTTC
few | TRBJ2-5 | TRBD1 | TRBV10-3 | CAIGRQGSQETQYF | TGTGCCATCGGTCGACAGGGTTCGCAAGAGACCCAGTACTTC
few | TRBJ1-1 | TRBD1 | TRBV5-6 | CASSLIVKIGGQGGLEAFF | TGTGCCAGCAGCTTGATTGTAAAAATTGGCGGACAGGGAGGCCTTGAAGCTTTCTTT
few | TRBJ2-7 | NA | TRBV28 | CASSFSQNSYEQYF | TGTGCCAGCAGTTTCTCCCAGAACTCCTACGAGCAGTACTTC
few | TRBJ1-2 | NA | TRBV5-1 | CASSLEPGSSGYTF | TGCGCCAGCAGCTTGGAACCAGGATCGTCTGGCTACACCTTC
NA | TRBJ2-3 | NA | TRBV20-1 | CSARAAAHTDTQYF | TGCAGTGCTCGAGCGGCGGCTCACACAGATACGCAGTATTTT
NA | TRBJ2-1 | NA | TRBV4-2 | CASGVDEQFF | TGTGCCAGCGGGGTCGATGAGCAGTTCTTC
few | TRBJ2-3 | TRBD2 | TRBV10-3 | CAISVSGGADTQYF | TGTGCCATCAGTGTAAGCGGGGGGGCAGATACGCAGTATTTT
few | TRBJ2-6 | TRBD1 | TRBV12-3/TRBV12-4 | CASSTGAGANVLTF | TGTGCCAGCAGCACAGGGGCTGGGGCCAACGTCCTGACTTTC
NA | TRBJ1-2 | NA | TRBV4-1 | CASSQMDNYGYTF | TGCGCCAGCAGCCAGATGGACAACTATGGCTACACCTTC
NA | TRBJ2-2 | NA | TRBV21-1 | CASSKELDRMRELFF | TGTGCCAGCAGCAAAGAACTGGACAGGATGAGGGAGCTGTTTTTT
NA | TRBJ2-1 | NA | TRBV2 | CASYQGGGSYNEQFF | TGTGCCAGCTACCAAGGAGGTGGCTCCTACAATGAGCAGTTCTTC
NA | TRBJ1-2 | NA | TRBV5-1 | CASSLAAGSVDYGYTF | TGCGCCAGCAGCTTGGCCGCAGGGAGTGTTGACTATGGCTACACCTTC
many | TRBJ2-7 | NA | TRBV29-1 | CSVEDSGYEQYF | TGCAGCGTTGAAGATTCCGGGTACGAGCAGTACTTC
NA | TRBJ2-5 | NA | TRBV5-1 | CASSAQPQGRETQYF | TGCGCCAGCAGCGCCCAACCACAGGGAAGAGAGACCCAGTACTTC
few | TRBJ2-7 | NA | TRBV5-5 | CASSLRLVLPYEQYF | TGTGCCAGCAGCTTAAGGCTAGTTCTCCCCTACGAGCAGTACTTC
NA | TRBJ2-1 | TRBD2 | TRBV3-1 | CASSQSLLAGNYNEQFF | TGTGCCAGCAGCCAAAGCCTCCTAGCGGGTAACTACAATGAGCAGTTCTTC
many | TRBJ2-7 | TRBD1 | TRBV11-2 | CASSQGAYSYEQYF | TGTGCCAGCAGCCAGGGGGCCTACTCTTACGAGCAGTACTTC
few | TRBJ1-1 | NA | TRBV9 | CASSPTRDNTEAFF | TGTGCCAGCAGCCCTACGAGGGACAACACTGAAGCTTTCTTT
few | TRBJ2-1 | TRBD2 | TRBV28 | CASNSGLHNEQFF | TGTGCCAGCAATAGCGGGTTACACAATGAGCAGTTCTTC
NA | TRBJ2-7 | NA | TRBV6-5 | CASSYAGPYSGNYEQYF | TGTGCCAGCAGTTACGCCGGACCCTATAGCGGCAACTACGAGCAGTACTTC
NA | TRBJ2-5 | NA | TRBV20-1 | CSARNDRSSRETQYF | TGCAGTGCTAGAAATGACAGGTCGAGTCGTGAGACCCAGTACTTC
NA | TRBJ2-1 | TRBD2 | TRBV9 | CASSVIGLAMGEQFF | TGTGCCAGCAGCGTTATAGGACTAGCGATGGGTGAGCAGTTCTTC
few | TRBJ2-3 | NA | TRBV11-2 | CASSPFSQVNTDTQYF | TGTGCCAGCAGCCCCTTCTCACAGGTTAACACAGATACGCAGTATTTT
NA | TRBJ2-1 | TRBD2 | TRBV3-1 | CASRGWREADNEQFF | TGTGCCAGCAGGGGATGGCGGGAGGCCGACAATGAGCAGTTCTTC
few | TRBJ2-5 | TRBD2 | TRBV9 | CASSMGLADRRETQYF | TGTGCCAGCAGCATGGGACTAGCGGACCGTCGGGAGACCCAGTACTTC
few | TRBJ2-1 | TRBD2 | TRBV28 | CASSPAGGLLEQFF | TGTGCCAGCAGCCCCGCGGGGGGGTTATTAGAGCAGTTCTTC